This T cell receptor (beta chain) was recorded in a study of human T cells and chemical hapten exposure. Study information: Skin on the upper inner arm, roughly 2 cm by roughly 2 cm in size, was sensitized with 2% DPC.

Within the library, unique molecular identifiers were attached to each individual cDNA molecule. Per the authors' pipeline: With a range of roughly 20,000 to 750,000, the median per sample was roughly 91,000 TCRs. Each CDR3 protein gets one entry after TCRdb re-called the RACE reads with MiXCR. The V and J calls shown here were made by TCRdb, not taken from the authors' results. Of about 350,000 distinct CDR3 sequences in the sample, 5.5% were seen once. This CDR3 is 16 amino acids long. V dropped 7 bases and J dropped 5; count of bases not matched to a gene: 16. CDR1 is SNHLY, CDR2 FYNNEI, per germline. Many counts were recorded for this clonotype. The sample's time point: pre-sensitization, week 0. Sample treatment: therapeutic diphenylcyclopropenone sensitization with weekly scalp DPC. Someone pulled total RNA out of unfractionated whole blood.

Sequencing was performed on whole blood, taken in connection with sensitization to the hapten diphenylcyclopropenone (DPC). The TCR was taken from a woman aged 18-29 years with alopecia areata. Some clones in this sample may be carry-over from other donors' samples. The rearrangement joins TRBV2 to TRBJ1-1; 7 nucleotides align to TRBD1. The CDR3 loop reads CASTAEGGYLETEAFF. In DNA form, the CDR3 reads TGTGCCAGCACGGCTGAAGGGGGCTACTTGGAAACTGAAGCTTTCTTT. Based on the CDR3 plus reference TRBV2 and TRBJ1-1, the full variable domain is EPEVTQTPSHQVTQMGQEVILRCVPISNHLYFYWYRQILGQKVEFLVSFYNNEISEKSEIFDDQFSVERPDGSNFTLKIRSTKLEDSAMYFCASTAEGGYLETEAFFGQGTRLTVV.